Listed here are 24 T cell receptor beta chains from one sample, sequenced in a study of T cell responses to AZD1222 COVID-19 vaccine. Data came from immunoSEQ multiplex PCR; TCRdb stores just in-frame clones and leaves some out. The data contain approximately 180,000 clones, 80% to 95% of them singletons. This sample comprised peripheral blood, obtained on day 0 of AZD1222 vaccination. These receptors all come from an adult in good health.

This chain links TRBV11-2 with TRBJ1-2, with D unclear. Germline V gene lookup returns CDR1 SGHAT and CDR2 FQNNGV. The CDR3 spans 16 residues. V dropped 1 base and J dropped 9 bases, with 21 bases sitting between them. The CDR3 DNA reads TGTGCCAGCAGCTTAGCACCGGTTGAAGACCTAATCAGCTACACCTTC. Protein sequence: CASSLAPVEDLISYTF.

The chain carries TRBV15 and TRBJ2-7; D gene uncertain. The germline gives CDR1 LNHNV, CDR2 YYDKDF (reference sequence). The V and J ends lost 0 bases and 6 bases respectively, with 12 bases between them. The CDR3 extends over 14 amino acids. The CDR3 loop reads CATSRDRKGGEQYF. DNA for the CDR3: TGTGCCACCAGCAGAGATAGGAAGGGTGGCGAGCAGTACTTC. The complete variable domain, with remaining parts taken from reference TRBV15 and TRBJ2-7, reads DAMVIQNPRYQVTQFGKPVTLSCSQTLNHNVMYWYQQKSSQAPKLLFHYYDKDFNNEADTPDNFQSRRPNTSFCFLDIRSPGLGDTAMYLCATSRDRKGGEQYFGPGTRLTVT.

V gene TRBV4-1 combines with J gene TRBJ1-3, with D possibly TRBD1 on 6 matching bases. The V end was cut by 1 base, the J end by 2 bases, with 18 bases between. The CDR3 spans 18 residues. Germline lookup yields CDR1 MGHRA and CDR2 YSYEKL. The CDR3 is CASSQAYPQGITGNTIYF. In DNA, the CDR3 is TGCGCCAGCAGCCAAGCTTACCCACAGGGAATAACTGGAAACACCATATATTTT.

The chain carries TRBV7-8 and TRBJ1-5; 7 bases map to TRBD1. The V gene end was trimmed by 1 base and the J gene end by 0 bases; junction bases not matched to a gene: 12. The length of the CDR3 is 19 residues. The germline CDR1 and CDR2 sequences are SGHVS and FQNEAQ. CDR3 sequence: CASSLVRDSNMYSNQPQHF. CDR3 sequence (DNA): TGTGCCAGCAGCTTAGTTCGGGACAGCAATATGTATAGCAATCAGCCCCAGCATTTT.

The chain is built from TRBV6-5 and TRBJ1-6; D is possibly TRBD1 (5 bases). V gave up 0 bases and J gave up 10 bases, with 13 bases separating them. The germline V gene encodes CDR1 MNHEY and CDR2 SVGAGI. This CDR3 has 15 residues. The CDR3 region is CASSYSGGWNSPLHF. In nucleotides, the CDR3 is TGTGCCAGCAGTTACTCGGGGGGGTGGAACTCACCCCTCCACTTT.

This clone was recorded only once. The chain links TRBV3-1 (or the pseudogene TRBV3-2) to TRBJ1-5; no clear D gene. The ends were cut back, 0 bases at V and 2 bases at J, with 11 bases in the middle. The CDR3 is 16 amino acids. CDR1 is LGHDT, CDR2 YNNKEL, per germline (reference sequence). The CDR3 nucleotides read TGTGCCAGCAGCCAAGAGTCTCGAGGTGGCAATCAGCCCCAGCATTTT. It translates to CASSQESRGGNQPQHF.

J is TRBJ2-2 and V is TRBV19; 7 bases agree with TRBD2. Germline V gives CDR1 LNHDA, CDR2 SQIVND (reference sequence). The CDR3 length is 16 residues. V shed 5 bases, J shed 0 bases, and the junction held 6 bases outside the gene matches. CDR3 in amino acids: CASSFGGRANTGELFF. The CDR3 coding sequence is TGTGCCAGTAGTTTCGGTGGGAGGGCGAACACCGGGGAGCTGTTTTTT. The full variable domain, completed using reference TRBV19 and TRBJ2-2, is DGGITQSPKYLFRKEGQNVTLSCEQNLNHDAMYWYRQDPGQGLRLIYYSQIVNDFQKGDIAEGYSVSREKKESFPLTVTSAQKNPTAFYLCASSFGGRANTGELFFGEGSRLTVL.

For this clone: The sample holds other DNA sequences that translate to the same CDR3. CDR3 bases: TGTGCCAGCAGTCGGACAGGGGGCAGCTACGAGCAGTACGTC. Translation gives CASSRTGGSYEQYV. The chain employs TRBV6-2 or TRBV6-3 and TRBJ2-7, with TRBD1 matching over 11 bases. V shed 5 bases, J shed 3 bases, and the junction held 3 bases outside the gene matches. CDR1 is MNHEY and CDR2 is SVGEGT in the germline V gene. This CDR3 region has 14 residues.

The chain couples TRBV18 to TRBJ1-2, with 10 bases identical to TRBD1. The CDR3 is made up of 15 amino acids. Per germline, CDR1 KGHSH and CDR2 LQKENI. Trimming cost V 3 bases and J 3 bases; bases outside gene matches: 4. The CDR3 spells CASSPGQGEDYGYTF. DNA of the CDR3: TGTGCCAGCTCACCCGGACAGGGGGAGGACTATGGCTACACCTTC.

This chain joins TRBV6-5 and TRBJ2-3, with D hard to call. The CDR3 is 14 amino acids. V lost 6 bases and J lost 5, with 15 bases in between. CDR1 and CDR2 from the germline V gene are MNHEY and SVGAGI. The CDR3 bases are TGTGCCAGCAGCCGGCTGAAGGCTAGAGATACGCAGTATTTT. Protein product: CASSRLKARDTQYF.

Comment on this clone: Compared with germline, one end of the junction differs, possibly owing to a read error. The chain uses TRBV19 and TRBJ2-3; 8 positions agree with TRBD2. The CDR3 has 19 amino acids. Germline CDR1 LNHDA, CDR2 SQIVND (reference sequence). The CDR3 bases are TGTGCCAGTAGTATAGATGGGGTATTGAGCGGGAGAAGCAGAGATACGCAGTATTTT. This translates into CASSIDGVLSGRSRDTQYF.

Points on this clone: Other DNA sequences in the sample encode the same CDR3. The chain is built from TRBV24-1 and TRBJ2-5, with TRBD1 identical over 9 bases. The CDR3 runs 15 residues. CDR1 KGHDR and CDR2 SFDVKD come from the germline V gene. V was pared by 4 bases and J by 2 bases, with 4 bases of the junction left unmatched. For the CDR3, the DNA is TGTGCCACCAGTGACCCAGGACAGGGGCAAGAGACCCAGTACTTC. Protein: CATSDPGQGQETQYF.

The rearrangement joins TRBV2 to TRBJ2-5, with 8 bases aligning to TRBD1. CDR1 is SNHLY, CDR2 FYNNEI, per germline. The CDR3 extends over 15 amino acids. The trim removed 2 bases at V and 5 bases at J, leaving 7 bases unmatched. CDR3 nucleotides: TGTGCCAGCAGTGAACGACAGGGGCAGGGGGAGACCCAGTACTTC. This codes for CASSERQGQGETQYF.

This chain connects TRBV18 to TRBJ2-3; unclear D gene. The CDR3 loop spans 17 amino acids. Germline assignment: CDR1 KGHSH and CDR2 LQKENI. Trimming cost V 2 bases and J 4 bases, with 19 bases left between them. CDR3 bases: TGTGCCAGCTCACCAGGTGTGACCATGACGGGCGCAGATACGCAGTATTTT. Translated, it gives CASSPGVTMTGADTQYF.

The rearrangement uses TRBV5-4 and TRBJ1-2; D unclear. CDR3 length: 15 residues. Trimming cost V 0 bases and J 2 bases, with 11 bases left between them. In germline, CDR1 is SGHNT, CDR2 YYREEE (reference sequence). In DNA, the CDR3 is TGTGCCAGCAGCTTGGAAATCGGGCAGAACTATGGCTACACCTTC. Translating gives CASSLEIGQNYGYTF.

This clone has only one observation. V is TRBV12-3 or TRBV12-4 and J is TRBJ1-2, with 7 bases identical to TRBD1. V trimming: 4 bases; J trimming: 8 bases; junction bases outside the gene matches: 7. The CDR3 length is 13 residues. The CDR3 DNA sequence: TGTGCCAGCAGTTCGACAGGGAGGGACGGCTACACCTTC. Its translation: CASSSTGRDGYTF.

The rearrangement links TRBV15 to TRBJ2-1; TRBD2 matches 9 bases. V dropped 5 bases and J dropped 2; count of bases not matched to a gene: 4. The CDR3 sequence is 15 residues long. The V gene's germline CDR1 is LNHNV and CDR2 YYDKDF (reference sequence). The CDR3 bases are TGTGCCACCAGCGTCCGCGGGGGGGCCTACAATGAGCAGTTCTTC. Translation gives CATSVRGGAYNEQFF.

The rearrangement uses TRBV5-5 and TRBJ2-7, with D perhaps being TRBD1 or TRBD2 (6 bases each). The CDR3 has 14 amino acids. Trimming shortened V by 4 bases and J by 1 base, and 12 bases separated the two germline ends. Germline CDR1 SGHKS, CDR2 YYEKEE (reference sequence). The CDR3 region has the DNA TGTGCCAGCAGCCGGGGGCCAACTTCCTACGAGCAGTACTTC. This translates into CASSRGPTSYEQYF.

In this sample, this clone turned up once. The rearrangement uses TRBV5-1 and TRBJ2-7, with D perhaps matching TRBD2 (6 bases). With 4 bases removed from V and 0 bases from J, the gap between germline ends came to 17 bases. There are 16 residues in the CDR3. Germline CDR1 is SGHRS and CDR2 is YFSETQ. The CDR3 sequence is CASSEEGHLSSYEQYF. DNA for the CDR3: TGCGCCAGCAGCGAGGAGGGGCACCTGAGCTCCTACGAGCAGTACTTC. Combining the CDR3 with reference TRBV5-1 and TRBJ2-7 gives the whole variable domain KAGVTQTPRYLIKTRGQQVTLSCSPISGHRSVSWYQQTPGQGLQFLFEYFSETQRNKGNFPGRFSGRQFSNSRSEMNVSTLELGDSALYLCASSEEGHLSSYEQYFGPGTRLTVT.

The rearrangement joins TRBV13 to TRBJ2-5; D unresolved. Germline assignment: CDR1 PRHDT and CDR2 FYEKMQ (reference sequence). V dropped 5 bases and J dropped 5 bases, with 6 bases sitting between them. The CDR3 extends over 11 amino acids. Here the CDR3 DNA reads TGTGCCAGCAGCAAGGTGGAGACCCAGTACTTC. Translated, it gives CASSKVETQYF.

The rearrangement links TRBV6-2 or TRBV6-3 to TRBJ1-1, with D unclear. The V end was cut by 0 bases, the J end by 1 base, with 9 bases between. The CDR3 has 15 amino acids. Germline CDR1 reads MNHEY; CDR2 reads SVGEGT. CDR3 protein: CASSYSRIGNTEAFF. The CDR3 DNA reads TGTGCCAGCAGTTACTCGAGAATTGGGAACACTGAAGCTTTCTTT.

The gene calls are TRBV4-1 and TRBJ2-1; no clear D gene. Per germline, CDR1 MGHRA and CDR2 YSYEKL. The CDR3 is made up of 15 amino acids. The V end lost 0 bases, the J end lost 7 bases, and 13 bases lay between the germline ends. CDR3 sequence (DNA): TGCGCCAGCAGCCAAGATAGGCTAGGACGTAATGAGCAGTTCTTC. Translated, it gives CASSQDRLGRNEQFF.

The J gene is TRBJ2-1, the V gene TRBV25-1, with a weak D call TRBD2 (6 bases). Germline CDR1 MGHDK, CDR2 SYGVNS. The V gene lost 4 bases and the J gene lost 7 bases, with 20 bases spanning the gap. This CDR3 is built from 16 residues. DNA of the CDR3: TGTGCCAGCAGTGCCTCCGGGACTGGCAGAAGAAATGAGCAGTTCTTC. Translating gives CASSASGTGRRNEQFF.

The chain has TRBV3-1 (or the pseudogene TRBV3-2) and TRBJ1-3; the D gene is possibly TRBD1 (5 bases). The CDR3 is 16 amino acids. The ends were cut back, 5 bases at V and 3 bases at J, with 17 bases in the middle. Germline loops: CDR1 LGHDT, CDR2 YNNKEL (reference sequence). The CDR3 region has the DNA TGTGCCAGCAGCAACGGAATGGGGGTCAGTGGAAACACCATATATTTT. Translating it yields CASSNGMGVSGNTIYF.